These T cell receptor beta chains were read from a single sample in a study of blood T cell repertoires in COVID-19. The protocol was immunoSEQ multiplex PCR, while the TCRdb copy is restricted to in-frame clones and leaves out a portion. The sample gives under 350,000 clones, 75% to 90% of which show up once; roughly 5% is in the top ten. The sample consisted of peripheral blood. All receptors come from a man aged 35-49 years with acute or convalescent COVID-19. Each CDR3 is given with its conserved first and last residue. The order of the fields is D gene, V gene, clone size, J gene, CDR3 protein, CDR3 DNA. D genes are given only for firm matches. The listing skips clone size in some rows; elsewhere it reads once, few, many or a size class.

d_gene: NA; v_gene: TRBV20-1; abundance: NA; j_gene: TRBJ2-3; CDR3aa: CSASGGDGDTQYF; CDR3nt: TGCAGTGCTAGTGGCGGGGACGGAGATACGCAGTATTTT
d_gene: NA; v_gene: TRBV6-5; abundance: NA; j_gene: TRBJ1-1; CDR3aa: CASSNEQGRAFF; CDR3nt: TGTGCCAGCAGCAATGAACAGGGTAGGGCTTTCTTT
d_gene: TRBD1; v_gene: TRBV3-1/TRBV3-2; abundance: once; j_gene: TRBJ1-3; CDR3aa: CASSPGQGDTIYF; CDR3nt: TGTGCCAGCAGCCCGGGACAGGGAGACACCATATATTTT
d_gene: TRBD2; v_gene: TRBV2; abundance: NA; j_gene: TRBJ2-7; CDR3aa: CASFGTTEQYF; CDR3nt: TGTGCCAGCTTCGGGACTACCGAGCAGTACTTC
d_gene: NA; v_gene: TRBV6-1; abundance: NA; j_gene: TRBJ2-1; CDR3aa: CASSGLQPSSYNEQFF; CDR3nt: TGTGCCAGCAGTGGGTTACAGCCGAGCTCCTACAATGAGCAGTTCTTC
d_gene: TRBD1; v_gene: TRBV5-1; abundance: NA; j_gene: TRBJ1-2; CDR3aa: CASSFSGTGFNYGYTF; CDR3nt: TGCGCCAGCAGCTTCTCCGGGACAGGGTTTAACTATGGCTACACCTTC
d_gene: NA; v_gene: TRBV12-3/TRBV12-4; abundance: once; j_gene: TRBJ1-2; CDR3aa: CASSPRESNGYTF; CDR3nt: TGTGCCAGCAGTCCCCGGGAGTCTAATGGCTACACCTTC
d_gene: NA; v_gene: TRBV19; abundance: NA; j_gene: TRBJ1-4; CDR3aa: CASTLRGVGEKLFF; CDR3nt: TGTGCCAGTACCCTCAGGGGTGTAGGGGAAAAACTGTTTTTT
d_gene: NA; v_gene: TRBV12-5; abundance: NA; j_gene: TRBJ2-7; CDR3aa: CASGLIPSSYEQYF; CDR3nt: TGTGCTAGTGGTCTCATTCCTAGCTCCTACGAGCAGTACTTC
d_gene: TRBD1; v_gene: TRBV12-5; abundance: NA; j_gene: TRBJ1-3; CDR3aa: CASGFPRTGGLGNTIYF; CDR3nt: TGTGCTAGTGGTTTCCCAAGGACAGGGGGACTTGGAAACACCATATATTTT
d_gene: NA; v_gene: TRBV6-2/TRBV6-3; abundance: NA; j_gene: TRBJ1-2; CDR3aa: CASSYSRGGYGYTF; CDR3nt: TGTGCCAGCAGTTACTCAAGGGGAGGCTATGGCTACACCTTC
d_gene: NA; v_gene: TRBV5-1; abundance: NA; j_gene: TRBJ1-5; CDR3aa: CASSPTGTSGLLGNQPQHF; CDR3nt: TGCGCCAGCAGTCCGACCGGGACATCGGGTTTGTTAGGCAATCAGCCCCAGCATTTT
d_gene: TRBD1; v_gene: TRBV4-1; abundance: once; j_gene: TRBJ1-1; CDR3aa: CASSQNWTGLNTEAFF; CDR3nt: TGCGCCAGCAGCCAAAATTGGACAGGCCTGAACACTGAAGCTTTCTTT
d_gene: NA; v_gene: TRBV9; abundance: NA; j_gene: TRBJ2-7; CDR3aa: CASSVDGSSYEQYF; CDR3nt: TGTGCCAGCAGCGTAGACGGGAGCTCCTACGAGCAGTACTTC
d_gene: TRBD1; v_gene: TRBV27; abundance: NA; j_gene: TRBJ2-1; CDR3aa: CASSFGTGQGLRRQFF; CDR3nt: TGTGCCAGCAGTTTTGGGACTGGACAGGGATTAAGGAGGCAGTTCTTC
d_gene: NA; v_gene: TRBV3-1/TRBV3-2; abundance: once; j_gene: TRBJ1-2; CDR3aa: CASTGPSWTDYGYTF; CDR3nt: TGTGCCAGCACGGGGCCATCCTGGACAGACTATGGCTACACCTTC
d_gene: NA; v_gene: TRBV9; abundance: few; j_gene: TRBJ1-1; CDR3aa: CASSPGTFLNTEAFF; CDR3nt: TGTGCCAGCAGCCCTGGGACATTTCTGAACACTGAAGCTTTCTTT
d_gene: NA; v_gene: TRBV10-3; abundance: NA; j_gene: TRBJ1-2; CDR3aa: CAIKAPGGNYGYTF; CDR3nt: TGTGCCATCAAGGCGCCGGGGGGTAACTATGGCTACACCTTC
d_gene: TRBD2; v_gene: TRBV11-2; abundance: NA; j_gene: TRBJ2-3; CDR3aa: CASSYLAGGKTDTQYF; CDR3nt: TGTGCCAGCAGCTACCTAGCGGGGGGGAAGACAGATACGCAGTATTTT
d_gene: NA; v_gene: TRBV5-1; abundance: NA; j_gene: TRBJ1-2; CDR3aa: CASSSGIEGPYYGYTF; CDR3nt: TGCGCCAGCAGCTCGGGGATAGAAGGGCCCTACTATGGCTACACCTTC
d_gene: TRBD2; v_gene: TRBV2; abundance: NA; j_gene: TRBJ2-3; CDR3aa: CASRERLAGYQSGTQYF; CDR3nt: TGTGCCAGCAGGGAGAGACTAGCGGGGTACCAATCAGGTACGCAGTATTTT
d_gene: NA; v_gene: TRBV2; abundance: NA; j_gene: TRBJ1-4; CDR3aa: CASSVRGTGEKLFF; CDR3nt: TGTGCCAGCAGTGTAAGGGGCACGGGTGAAAAACTGTTTTTT
d_gene: TRBD1; v_gene: TRBV5-1; abundance: few; j_gene: TRBJ1-6; CDR3aa: CASSLDRGRYDSPLHF; CDR3nt: TGCGCCAGCAGCTTGGACAGGGGGAGATATGATTCACCCCTCCACTTT
d_gene: TRBD1; v_gene: TRBV5-4; abundance: NA; j_gene: TRBJ1-2; CDR3aa: CASSPTGGPYGYTF; CDR3nt: TGTGCCAGCAGCCCTACAGGGGGGCCTTATGGCTACACCTTC
d_gene: TRBD1; v_gene: TRBV12-5; abundance: NA; j_gene: TRBJ2-4; CDR3aa: CASGPGGSENIQYF; CDR3nt: TGTGCTAGTGGGCCAGGGGGCAGCGAAAACATTCAGTACTTC
d_gene: TRBD1; v_gene: TRBV3-1/TRBV3-2; abundance: NA; j_gene: TRBJ1-5; CDR3aa: CASSQGAGGFQPQHF; CDR3nt: TGTGCCAGCAGCCAAGGTGCAGGGGGCTTTCAGCCCCAGCATTTT
d_gene: NA; v_gene: TRBV10-2; abundance: NA; j_gene: TRBJ2-3; CDR3aa: CASRDGGGRVDTQYF; CDR3nt: TGCGCCAGCAGGGACGGCGGGGGCCGGGTAGATACGCAGTATTTT
d_gene: TRBD1; v_gene: TRBV25-1; abundance: NA; j_gene: TRBJ2-2; CDR3aa: CASRGQFVTGELFF; CDR3nt: TGTGCCAGCAGGGGACAGTTTGTCACCGGGGAGCTGTTTTTT
d_gene: NA; v_gene: TRBV5-6; abundance: once; j_gene: TRBJ1-5; CDR3aa: CASSFFTGSNQPQHF; CDR3nt: TGTGCCAGCAGCTTTTTTACGGGTAGCAATCAGCCCCAGCATTTT
d_gene: TRBD2; v_gene: TRBV11-3; abundance: NA; j_gene: TRBJ2-3; CDR3aa: CASSRTGTSTNTQYF; CDR3nt: TGTGCCAGCAGTCGCACCGGGACTAGTACGAATACGCAGTATTTT
d_gene: NA; v_gene: TRBV5-1; abundance: NA; j_gene: TRBJ2-5; CDR3aa: CASRHPGSKETQYF; CDR3nt: TGCGCCAGCAGACATCCGGGAAGCAAAGAGACCCAGTACTTC
d_gene: TRBD1; v_gene: TRBV4-2; abundance: NA; j_gene: TRBJ1-2; CDR3aa: CASSPRTGHYGYTF; CDR3nt: TGTGCCAGCAGCCCGCGGACAGGGCACTATGGCTACACCTTC
d_gene: NA; v_gene: TRBV2; abundance: once; j_gene: TRBJ1-5; CDR3aa: CASSPDSGNQPQHF; CDR3nt: TGTGCCAGCAGTCCGGACAGTGGAAATCAGCCCCAGCATTTT
d_gene: NA; v_gene: TRBV2; abundance: NA; j_gene: TRBJ1-2; CDR3aa: CASSLGRAGAYGYTF; CDR3nt: TGTGCCAGCAGTTTGGGACGCGCAGGGGCCTATGGCTACACCTTC
d_gene: NA; v_gene: TRBV4-1; abundance: NA; j_gene: TRBJ2-7; CDR3aa: CASSHGVSYEQYF; CDR3nt: TGCGCCAGCAGCCACGGGGTTAGCTACGAGCAGTACTTC
d_gene: NA; v_gene: TRBV5-6; abundance: NA; j_gene: TRBJ2-7; CDR3aa: CASSWGPTGEQYF; CDR3nt: TGTGCCAGCAGCTGGGGGCCCACCGGGGAGCAGTACTTC
d_gene: TRBD1; v_gene: TRBV9; abundance: NA; j_gene: TRBJ1-6; CDR3aa: CASSVGQGFNSPLHF; CDR3nt: TGTGCCAGCAGCGTTGGACAGGGGTTTAATTCACCCCTCCACTTT
d_gene: TRBD1; v_gene: TRBV15; abundance: NA; j_gene: TRBJ1-2; CDR3aa: CATSALDRAVSNYGYTF; CDR3nt: TGTGCCACCAGCGCATTAGACAGGGCGGTATCTAACTATGGCTACACCTTC
d_gene: NA; v_gene: TRBV4-2; abundance: NA; j_gene: TRBJ1-4; CDR3aa: CASSQVRREGEKLFF; CDR3nt: TGTGCCAGCAGCCAAGTTAGAAGGGAGGGAGAAAAACTGTTTTTT
d_gene: TRBD1; v_gene: TRBV3-1/TRBV3-2; abundance: NA; j_gene: TRBJ1-6; CDR3aa: CASSQTGGSPLHF; CDR3nt: TGTGCCAGCAGCCAGACAGGGGGCTCACCCCTCCACTTT
d_gene: NA; v_gene: TRBV3-1/TRBV3-2; abundance: NA; j_gene: TRBJ1-1; CDR3aa: CASSDRSRTEAFF; CDR3nt: TGTGCCAGCAGCGATAGATCGAGGACTGAAGCTTTCTTT
d_gene: NA; v_gene: TRBV5-1; abundance: NA; j_gene: TRBJ1-1; CDR3aa: CASSQLFGAAEAFF; CDR3nt: TGCGCCAGCAGCCAGCTCTTTGGGGCGGCTGAAGCTTTCTTT
d_gene: NA; v_gene: TRBV21-1; abundance: NA; j_gene: TRBJ2-1; CDR3aa: CASSKGLNGPNEQFF; CDR3nt: TGTGCCAGCAGCAAAGGACTTAATGGTCCCAATGAGCAGTTCTTC
d_gene: TRBD1; v_gene: TRBV2; abundance: once; j_gene: TRBJ1-2; CDR3aa: CASDRDRENYGYTF; CDR3nt: TGTGCCAGCGACCGGGACAGGGAGAACTATGGCTACACCTTC
d_gene: TRBD2; v_gene: TRBV7-8; abundance: NA; j_gene: TRBJ2-3; CDR3aa: CASSSGTSNTDTQYF; CDR3nt: TGTGCCAGCAGCTCCGGGACTAGTAACACAGATACGCAGTATTTT
d_gene: TRBD2; v_gene: TRBV5-4; abundance: NA; j_gene: TRBJ2-1; CDR3aa: CASSPYGTSGGNEQFF; CDR3nt: TGTGCCAGCAGCCCCTATGGGACTAGCGGGGGTAATGAGCAGTTCTTC
d_gene: TRBD1; v_gene: TRBV27; abundance: NA; j_gene: TRBJ2-7; CDR3aa: CASSSAGTGYYEQYF; CDR3nt: TGTGCCAGCAGTTCCGCCGGGACAGGGTACTACGAGCAGTACTTC
d_gene: TRBD1; v_gene: TRBV11-2; abundance: NA; j_gene: TRBJ2-1; CDR3aa: CASSLASGTGYNEQFF; CDR3nt: TGTGCCAGCAGCTTAGCCTCCGGGACAGGGTACAATGAGCAGTTCTTC
d_gene: TRBD1; v_gene: TRBV7-8; abundance: NA; j_gene: TRBJ1-2; CDR3aa: CASSLNRGTGYTF; CDR3nt: TGTGCCAGCAGCTTAAACAGGGGAACGGGCTACACCTTC
d_gene: NA; v_gene: TRBV5-1; abundance: NA; j_gene: TRBJ1-2; CDR3aa: CASSLEWAGSRGYTF; CDR3nt: TGCGCCAGCAGCTTGGAGTGGGCAGGGTCGCGTGGCTACACCTTC
d_gene: NA; v_gene: TRBV6-1; abundance: NA; j_gene: TRBJ1-5; CDR3aa: CASSEVLRRGNQPQHF; CDR3nt: TGTGCCAGCAGTGAAGTTCTTAGGAGGGGTAATCAGCCCCAGCATTTT
d_gene: TRBD1; v_gene: TRBV6-5; abundance: NA; j_gene: TRBJ2-7; CDR3aa: CVARARQGAYEQYF; CDR3nt: TGTGTCGCCCGGGCAAGACAGGGGGCCTACGAGCAGTACTTC
d_gene: NA; v_gene: TRBV28; abundance: NA; j_gene: TRBJ1-6; CDR3aa: CASSSRGTVYNSPLHF; CDR3nt: TGTGCCAGCAGTTCCCGGGGGACCGTCTATAATTCACCCCTCCACTTT
d_gene: TRBD2; v_gene: TRBV11-3; abundance: NA; j_gene: TRBJ2-7; CDR3aa: CASSSMTSSEQYF; CDR3nt: TGTGCCAGCAGCTCAATGACTAGCTCCGAGCAGTACTTC
d_gene: NA; v_gene: TRBV21-1; abundance: NA; j_gene: TRBJ2-7; CDR3aa: CASSKEGRSSYEQYF; CDR3nt: TGTGCCAGCAGCAAGGAAGGGAGGAGCTCCTACGAGCAGTACTTC
d_gene: NA; v_gene: TRBV2; abundance: NA; j_gene: TRBJ1-6; CDR3aa: CASEDSYNSPLHF; CDR3nt: TGTGCCAGCGAGGACTCCTATAATTCACCCCTCCACTTT
d_gene: NA; v_gene: TRBV12-5; abundance: NA; j_gene: TRBJ2-1; CDR3aa: CASGLVGRGLSYNEQFF; CDR3nt: TGTGCTAGTGGTTTGGTCGGCAGGGGTCTATCCTACAATGAGCAGTTCTTC